The 24 T cell receptor beta chains presented below share a single source sample, sequenced in a study of human T cells and chemical hapten exposure. TCRdb re-analysed the RACE reads in MiXCR, keeping a single row per CDR3 protein. This table holds 95,000 or so distinct CDR3 sequences, over 10% found once. The time point: patch test 2, 6 weeks after DPC sensitization. Documented treatment: therapeutic diphenylcyclopropenone sensitization with weekly scalp DPC. Sequenced material: whole blood, taken in connection with sensitization to the hapten diphenylcyclopropenone (DPC). These receptors were taken from a woman aged 40 to 49 with alopecia areata. Some clones in this sample may be carry-over from other donors' samples.

This clonotype has ten or more counts. This chain uses TRBV30 with TRBJ2-7, with no clear D. The V end lost 2 bases, the J end lost 6 bases, and 8 bases lay between the germline ends. Germline CDR1 GTSNPN, CDR2 SVGIG (reference sequence). The CDR3 loop spans 11 amino acids. The CDR3 sequence: CAWSSKSEQYF. The CDR3, as DNA: TGTGCCTGGAGTAGTAAAAGCGAGCAGTACTTC. Complete variable domain (other parts from reference TRBV30 and TRBJ2-7): SQTIHQWPATLVQPVGSPLSLECTVEGTSNPNLYWYRQAAGRGLQLLFYSVGIGQISSEVPQNLSASRPQDRQFILSSKKLLLSDSGFYLCAWSSKSEQYFGPGTRLTVT.

This clonotype was counted at least ten times. The chain employs TRBV9 and TRBJ1-2; 8 positions match TRBD1. V trimming: 2 bases; J trimming: 5 bases; junction bases outside the gene matches: 2. The germline V gene encodes CDR1 SGDLS and CDR2 YYNGEE. The CDR3 sequence is 13 residues long. The CDR3 sequence is CASSVGQVYGYTF. The CDR3 DNA is TGTGCCAGCAGCGTGGGACAGGTTTATGGCTACACCTTC.

Notes on this clonotype: A much larger clonotype is one base distant, so this may be a read error. The V call is TRBV7-2, the J call TRBJ1-1; D gene ambiguous. The V end was cut by 1 base, the J end by 1 base, with 7 bases between. The CDR3 covers 14 residues. Per the germline V gene, CDR1 is SGHTA and CDR2 is FQGNSA. Here the CDR3 reads CASSLGAPNTEAFF. As DNA, the CDR3 is TGTGCCAGCAGCTTAGGGGCCCCGAACACTGAAGCTTTCTTT.

This clonotype was seen a handful of times. The rearrangement uses TRBV3-1 and TRBJ2-7, with D perhaps matching TRBD1 (6 bases). CDR3 length: 16 residues. Germline V gives CDR1 LGHDT, CDR2 YNNKEL (reference sequence). Trimming cost V 6 bases and J 3 bases, with 21 bases left between them. The CDR3 loop is CASRQTGDTGNYEQYF. In nucleotides, the CDR3 is TGTGCCAGCAGACAAACCGGTGACACAGGGAACTACGAGCAGTACTTC.

This clonotype came up many times. V is TRBV12-5 and J is TRBJ1-1; a possible D gene is TRBD1 (5 bases). The CDR3 spans 15 residues. Per germline, CDR1 LGHNT and CDR2 FRNRAP. Trimming shortened V by 4 bases and J by 4 bases, and 16 bases separated the two germline ends. CDR3 amino acids: CASGSDSGGATEAFF. The CDR3, as DNA: TGTGCTAGTGGTTCGGACTCTGGAGGGGCCACTGAAGCTTTCTTT.

V usage is TRBV10-2 and J usage is TRBJ2-1; D is perhaps TRBD2 (6 bases). In germline, CDR1 is WSHSY, CDR2 SAAADI. Trimming took 1 base from V and 5 from J, leaving 15 bases between them. The length of the CDR3 is 16 residues. In nucleotides, the CDR3 is TGCGCCAGCAGTGAGTTTTCGCCTAGCGTCCACAATGAGCAGTTCTTC. It codes for CASSEFSPSVHNEQFF.

The gene calls are TRBV6-2 or TRBV6-3 and TRBJ2-2, with D perhaps TRBD2 (7 bases). The CDR3 length is 17 residues. V was trimmed by 0 bases and J by 7 bases, leaving 18 bases between them. CDR1 is MNHEY, CDR2 SVGEGT, per germline. This CDR3 is CASSYSYPGGPGGELFF. For the CDR3, the DNA is TGTGCCAGCAGTTACTCCTACCCGGGGGGCCCTGGCGGGGAGCTGTTTTTT.

A few counts support this clonotype. The rearrangement uses TRBV6-5 and TRBJ2-7; 8 nucleotides line up with TRBD1. Germline trimming cut 7 bases from V and 5 bases from J; bases unmatched to any gene: 7. The CDR3 sequence is 13 residues long. Per germline, CDR1 MNHEY and CDR2 SVGAGI. The CDR3 DNA reads as TGTGCCAGCACCCGACAGGGGTCCCACGAGCAGTACTTC. Its protein is CASTRQGSHEQYF.

This clonotype occurred many times. The chain employs TRBV20-1 and TRBJ1-4; D is perhaps TRBD1 (5 bases). The CDR3 length is 14 residues. CDR1 and CDR2 from the germline V gene are DFQATT and SNEGSKA (reference sequence). The CDR3 reads CSASPGAEYEKLFF. In DNA form, the CDR3 reads TGCAGCGCATCTCCCGGGGCAGAATATGAAAAACTGTTTTTT.

A few counts support this clonotype. The J gene is TRBJ2-7, the V gene TRBV3-1; TRBD2 matches 12 bases. The CDR3 contains 16 residues. CDR1 is LGHDT, CDR2 YNNKEL, per germline (reference sequence). After removal of 4 bases from V and 3 bases from J, the junction contained 7 bases not matched to a gene. The CDR3 sequence: CASSLLAGGVFYEQYF. CDR3 DNA: TGTGCCAGCAGCCTCCTAGCGGGAGGGGTTTTCTACGAGCAGTACTTC.

This clonotype turned up a few times. V and J are TRBV15 and TRBJ2-3; 7 bases are a match to TRBD2. Trimming took 0 bases from V and 0 from J; bases not matched to a gene: 6. Germline V gene data show CDR1 as LNHNV and CDR2 as YYDKDF (reference sequence). The CDR3 totals 17 residues. CDR3 bases: TGTGCCACCAGCAGAGATACCCAGCGGGGTAGCACAGATACGCAGTATTTT. It specifies CATSRDTQRGSTDTQYF.

This clonotype was recorded many times. The chain carries TRBV20-1 and TRBJ2-4; TRBD2 matches 8 bases. The germline gives CDR1 DFQATT, CDR2 SNEGSKA (reference sequence). The CDR3 consists of 16 residues. After removal of 0 bases from V and 4 bases from J, the junction contained 8 bases not matched to a gene. CDR3 protein: CSARDRVVAGKNIQYF. CDR3 DNA: TGCAGTGCTAGAGATAGGGTAGTAGCGGGGAAAAACATTCAGTACTTC.

This clonotype was picked up a small number of times. This sequence joins TRBV7-2 and TRBJ2-5, with 7 bases fitting TRBD2. The CDR3 has 13 amino acids. Germline CDR1 is SGHTA and CDR2 is FQGNSA. V dropped 5 bases and J dropped 7; count of bases not matched to a gene: 7. The DNA for the CDR3 is TGTGCCAGCAGCCCCAACGGCGGGAGGACCCAGTACTTC. This codes for CASSPNGGRTQYF.

Details on this clonotype: A junction boundary mismatches the germline segment, possibly from a read error. The chain uses TRBV30 and TRBJ2-1, with 10 positions matching TRBD2. The CDR3 extends over 15 amino acids. CDR1 is GTSNPN, CDR2 SVGIG, per germline (reference sequence). CDR3 sequence: CAWSELAGHYNEQLF. Here the CDR3 DNA reads TGTGCCTGGAGTGAACTAGCGGGGCACTACAATGAGCAGTTGTTC.

As for this clonotype: This is likely a read error, given that the CDR3 carries no conserved phenylalanine or tryptophan at its end. This chain joins TRBV11-2 and TRBJ2-1; TRBD1 is a possible D gene (6 bases). Trimming took off 1 base at V and 3 bases at J, with 10 bases between the two ends. Per germline, CDR1 SGHAT and CDR2 FQNNGV. The CDR3 is made up of 15 amino acids. The CDR3 DNA follows: TGTGCCAGCAGCTTAGGGCAGGGGATCTACAATGAGCAGTTCTTA. Its protein is CASSLGQGIYNEQFL.

This clonotype was observed a handful of times. The genes are TRBV25-1 and TRBJ1-4, with 11 nucleotides matching TRBD1. CDR1 is MGHDK, CDR2 SYGVNS, per germline. The ends lost 1 base at V and 9 bases at J; junction bases unmatched: 4. The CDR3 contains 15 residues. The CDR3 sequence: CASSESGTGGKKLFF. CDR3 nucleotides: TGTGCCAGCAGTGAATCGGGGACAGGGGGGAAAAAACTGTTTTTT. The full variable domain, completed using reference TRBV25-1 and TRBJ1-4, is EADIYQTPRYLVIGTGKKITLECSQTMGHDKMYWYQQDPGMELHLIHYSYGVNSTEKGDLSSESTVSRIRTEHFPLTLESARPSHTSQYLCASSESGTGGKKLFFGSGTQLSVL.

The count of this clonotype is one. The chain couples TRBV12-3 or TRBV12-4 to TRBJ2-3; D gene unclear. The CDR3 consists of 11 residues. Trimming pared 3 bases from V and 6 bases from J, leaving 4 bases between. CDR3 residues: CASSFIDTQYF. The CDR3 DNA is TGTGCCAGCAGTTTTATTGATACGCAGTATTTT.

This chain links TRBV7-9 with TRBJ2-2; possibly TRBD1 for D (5 bases). The CDR3 has 14 residues. The germline CDR1 and CDR2 sequences are SEHNR and FQNEAQ (reference sequence). Trimming shortened V by 3 bases and J by 4 bases, and 9 bases separated the two germline ends. The CDR3 sequence is CASSLNQGTGELFF. The CDR3 DNA sequence: TGTGCCAGCAGCTTGAATCAGGGCACCGGGGAGCTGTTTTTT.

This clonotype was seen a handful of times. V usage is TRBV11-3 and J usage is TRBJ2-3; no clear D. V lost 4 bases to trimming and J lost 2 bases, with 7 bases between them. Germline CDR1 reads SGHNT; CDR2 reads YENEEA. The CDR3 covers 13 residues. The CDR3: CASSSYNTDTQYF. The CDR3 DNA reads as TGTGCCAGCAGCTCGTATAACACAGATACGCAGTATTTT.

This clonotype has at least ten counts. The V call is TRBV4-2, the J call TRBJ2-2; the D gene is possibly TRBD1 (5 bases). Germline values: CDR1 LGHNA, CDR2 YNFKEQ. V dropped 2 bases and J dropped 6 bases, with 10 bases sitting between them. The CDR3 sequence is 14 residues long. CDR3 nucleotides: TGTGCCAGCAGCCAAATTGAGACAGCCGGGGAGCTGTTTTTT. It yields the protein CASSQIETAGELFF.

Only a few counts were recorded for this clonotype. CDR3 DNA: TGTGCCACCGGGGCGGGGATCTACGAGCAGTACTTC. Translating it yields CATGAGIYEQYF. The V call is TRBV19, the J call TRBJ2-7; D is perhaps TRBD2 (6 bases). The germline CDR1 and CDR2 sequences are LNHDA and SQIVND (reference sequence). The V end lost 10 bases, the J end lost 3 bases, and 13 bases lay between the germline ends. The CDR3 covers 12 residues.

This clonotype was observed many times. The chain combines TRBV7-8 with TRBJ2-5; a possible D gene is TRBD1 (6 bases). The CDR3 length is 16 residues. V gave up 1 base and J gave up 3 bases, with 15 bases separating them. Germline CDR1 is SGHVS and CDR2 is FQNEAQ. The CDR3 region has the DNA TGTGCCAGCAGCTTAGTTGGGGGCAGGCATAAAGAGACCCAGTACTTC. As protein: CASSLVGGRHKETQYF.

This clonotype was seen at least ten times. This chain links TRBV6-2 or TRBV6-3 with TRBJ2-1, with 13 bases matching TRBD2. The CDR3 is 17 residues long. The J segment lost 7 bases and the V segment lost 5 bases, leaving 11 bases of the junction unmatched. The germline V gene encodes CDR1 MNHEY and CDR2 SVGEGT. In nucleotides, the CDR3 is TGTGCCAGCAGTCCCTCCTCGACTAGCGGGAGGATAAATGAGCAGTTCTTC. Its translation is CASSPSSTSGRINEQFF.

Only a few counts were recorded for this clonotype. V usage is TRBV9 and J usage is TRBJ2-3; 8 bases are shared with TRBD2. Germline V CDR1 and CDR2: SGDLS, YYNGEE. Losses at the gene ends were 2 bases for V and 3 bases for J; bases not matched to a gene: 8. The CDR3 has 16 residues. CDR3 nucleotides: TGTGCCAGCAGCGTCGGCGGGGGGAAGGGAACAGATACGCAGTATTTT. As protein: CASSVGGGKGTDTQYF.